The 10 T cell receptor beta chains below all came from one sample that was sequenced in a study of blood T cell repertoires in COVID-19. The method was immunoSEQ multiplex PCR; TCRdb's version includes in-frame clones alone and lacks a portion of them. This table has about 61,000 clones, about 82% appearing once. Sequencing was performed on peripheral blood. Receptors originate from a man aged 65-85 years with acute or convalescent COVID-19.

The V gene is TRBV28, the J gene TRBJ2-7; tentative D call: TRBD2 (5 bases). The CDR3 has 16 residues. The germline CDR1 and CDR2 sequences are MDHEN and SYDVKM. V was shortened by 5 bases and J by 2 bases, with 19 bases between the two germline ends. CDR3: CASSLAPGVGTYEQYF. DNA for the CDR3: TGTGCCAGCAGTCTCGCTCCCGGGGTCGGGACCTACGAGCAGTACTTC.

V usage is TRBV19 and J usage is TRBJ1-1, with TRBD1 as a possible D gene (6 bases). V was shortened by 5 bases and J by 5 bases, with 18 bases between the two germline ends. Germline values: CDR1 LNHDA, CDR2 SQIVND (reference sequence). The CDR3 is 15 residues long. In DNA, the CDR3 is TGTGCCAGTAGTCGGGTGGGGGCGGCCGGGACTGAAGCTTTCTTT. Its protein product is CASSRVGAAGTEAFF.

The genes are TRBV7-2 and TRBJ2-1, with D possibly being TRBD2 (7 bases). The germline CDR1 and CDR2 sequences are SGHTA and FQGNSA. CDR3 length equals 15 residues. With 2 bases removed from V and 3 bases from J, the gap between germline ends came to 11 bases. Here the CDR3 DNA reads TGTGCCAGCAGCTTAAGGGGGGGCGGCTACAATGAGCAGTTCTTC. Its translation: CASSLRGGGYNEQFF.

This clone was observed a few times. The chain carries TRBV7-9 and TRBJ2-7, with 10 bases matching TRBD2. The CDR3 contains 14 residues. Germline V gene lookup returns CDR1 SEHNR and CDR2 FQNEAQ (reference sequence). V shed 8 bases and J 0 bases; nucleotides not matched to a gene: 4. CDR3 loop: CASGTSGVSYEQYF. The CDR3 DNA reads as TGTGCCAGCGGCACTAGCGGGGTCTCCTACGAGCAGTACTTC.

The rearrangement links TRBV3-1 (or the pseudogene TRBV3-2) to TRBJ1-1; 7 nucleotides match TRBD1. Trimming removed 3 bases from V and 8 bases from J; junction bases left unmatched: 9. The germline gives CDR1 LGHDT, CDR2 YNNKEL (reference sequence). The CDR3 is 14 amino acids. CDR3 protein: CASSHSDRVLEAFF. DNA of the CDR3: TGTGCCAGCAGCCACTCCGACAGGGTACTCGAAGCTTTCTTT.

The chain carries TRBV9 and TRBJ2-5; D gene uncertain. V gave up 0 bases and J gave up 0 bases, with 12 bases separating them. The CDR3 is 16 residues long. Germline values: CDR1 SGDLS, CDR2 YYNGEE. CDR3 nucleotide sequence: TGTGCCAGCAGCGTAGATAACAGCCAGTACCAAGAGACCCAGTACTTC. Translation: CASSVDNSQYQETQYF.

The chain recombines TRBV27 with TRBJ1-2; D is undetermined. The CDR3 consists of 13 residues. V lost 7 bases, J lost 7 bases, and 16 bases lay in between. Looked up from germline, CDR1 is MNHEY and CDR2 is SMNVEV (reference sequence). The CDR3 DNA sequence: TGTGCCAGCACCTTCCTGAACAGCACTGGCTACACCTTC. Its translation: CASTFLNSTGYTF.

J is TRBJ1-5 and V is TRBV10-3; D perhaps matches TRBD1 (5 bases). From germline, CDR1 is ENHRY and CDR2 SYGVKD. The CDR3 sequence is 18 residues long. V was cut by 0 bases and J by 0 bases, with 15 bases left in between. The CDR3 sequence is CAISESPTDSDSNQPQHF. CDR3 in DNA: TGTGCCATCAGTGAGTCGCCGACAGACTCAGATAGCAATCAGCCCCAGCATTTT.

The gene calls are TRBV6-1 and TRBJ2-7, with 7 bases lining up with TRBD1. With 2 bases clipped from V and 0 bases from J, the junction kept 7 bases outside the gene matches. This CDR3 region has 16 residues. Germline V gene lookup returns CDR1 MNHNS and CDR2 SASEGT. In DNA form, the CDR3 reads TGTGCCAGCAGTGAACTCCCCAGGGGGAACTCCTACGAGCAGTACTTC. Translating it yields CASSELPRGNSYEQYF.

The chain joins TRBV7-8 to TRBJ2-3, with D maybe TRBD1 (5 bases). The V end lost 2 bases, the J end lost 2 bases, and 11 bases lay between the germline ends. The CDR3 loop spans 15 amino acids. The germline V gene has CDR1 SGHVS and CDR2 FQNEAQ. In DNA, the CDR3 is TGTGCCAGCAGCTTAATGACAGACCCCACAGATACGCAGTATTTT. Amino acid sequence: CASSLMTDPTDTQYF. The full variable domain, with the rest looked up from reference TRBV7-8 and TRBJ2-3, is GAGVSQSPRYKVAKRGQDVALRCDPISGHVSLFWYQQALGQGPEFLTYFQNEAQLDKSGLPSDRFFAERPEGSVSTLKIQRTQQEDSAVYLCASSLMTDPTDTQYFGPGTRLTVL.